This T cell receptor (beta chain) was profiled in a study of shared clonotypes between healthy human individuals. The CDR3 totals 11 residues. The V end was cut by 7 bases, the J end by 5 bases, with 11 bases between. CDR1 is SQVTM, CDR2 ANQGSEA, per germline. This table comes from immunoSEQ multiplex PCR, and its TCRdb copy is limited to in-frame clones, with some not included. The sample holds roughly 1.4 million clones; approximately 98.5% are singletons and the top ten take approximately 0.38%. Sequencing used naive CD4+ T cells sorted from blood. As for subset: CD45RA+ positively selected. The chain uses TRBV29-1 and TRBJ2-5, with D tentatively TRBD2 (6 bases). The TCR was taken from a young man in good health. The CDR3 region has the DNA TGCAGCGGACGGGAGATGGAGACCCAGTACTTC. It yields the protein CSGREMETQYF.